This note documents a single T cell receptor (beta chain) sequence. These data belong to a study of cytomegalovirus exposure and HLA in healthy donors. The approximately 130-subject validation cohort, separate from the roughly 670-subject first cohort, included the donors. Some clones are missing from TCRdb's copy, which holds only in-frame ones; the method was immunoSEQ multiplex PCR. Of over 150,000 clones in the sample, roughly four fifths are singletons; the top ten hold 2.5% to 3%. Germline CDR1 reads SNHLY; CDR2 reads FYNNEI. CDR3 length: 13 residues. The V and J ends lost 10 bases and 7 bases respectively, with 19 bases between them.

V is TRBV2 and J is TRBJ1-1; D might be TRBD1 (5 bases). This TCR was sampled from a woman aged 18-35 years in good health and CMV-seropositive. The sequenced sample was PBMCs. CDR3 in amino acids: CAISGGEVNEAFF. The DNA of the CDR3 is TGTGCCATTTCGGGGGGAGAGGTTAATGAAGCTTTCTTT.